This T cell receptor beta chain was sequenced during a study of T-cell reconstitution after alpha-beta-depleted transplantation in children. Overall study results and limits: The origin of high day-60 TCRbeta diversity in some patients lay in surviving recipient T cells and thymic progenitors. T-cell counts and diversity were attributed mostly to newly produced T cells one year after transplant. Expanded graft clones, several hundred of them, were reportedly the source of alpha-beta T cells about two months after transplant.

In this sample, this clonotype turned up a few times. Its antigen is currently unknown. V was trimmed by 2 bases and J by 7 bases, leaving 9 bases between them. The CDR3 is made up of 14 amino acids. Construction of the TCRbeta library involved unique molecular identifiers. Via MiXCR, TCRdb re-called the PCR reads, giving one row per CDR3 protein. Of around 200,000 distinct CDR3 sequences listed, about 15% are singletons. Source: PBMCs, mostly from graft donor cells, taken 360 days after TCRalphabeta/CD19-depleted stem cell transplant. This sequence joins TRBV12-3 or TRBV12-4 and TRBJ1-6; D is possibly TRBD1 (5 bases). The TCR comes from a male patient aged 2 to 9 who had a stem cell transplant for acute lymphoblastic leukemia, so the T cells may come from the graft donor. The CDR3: CASSLQGVNSPLHF. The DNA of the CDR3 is TGTGCCAGCAGTTTACAGGGAGTGAATTCACCCCTCCACTTT.